This T cell receptor beta chain stems from a study of post-analysis software for immune sequencing data. Study conclusions and caveats: Relative to controls, patients had about 5 TRBV segments at higher frequency, with TRBV5-6, TRBV5-1 and TRBV20-1 among these.

This clonotype was counted between two and nine times. As yet, its antigen is unknown. This CDR3 has 14 amino acids. The V end lost 6 bases, the J end lost 3 bases, and 14 bases lay between the germline ends. Germline V gene sequence: CDR1 SEHNR, CDR2 FQNEAQ (reference sequence). The TCR beta cDNA libraries contained unique molecular identifiers. One entry per CDR3 protein results from TCRdb running MiXCR on the PCR reads. This table has 350,000 to 450,000 distinct CDR3 sequences, 30% to 45% appearing once. The rearrangement uses TRBV7-9 and TRBJ1-2, with D possibly matching TRBD1 (5 bases). Sequenced sample: blood. The receptor's source is a girl aged 2-10 years with multiple sclerosis. CDR3 sequence reads: CASRESRGDYGYTF. In DNA, the CDR3 is TGTGCCAGCAGGGAGAGTAGGGGCGACTATGGCTACACCTTC.